This T cell receptor (beta chain) was recorded in a study of T cells in Graves' hyperthyroidism and ophthalmopathy. Clinical symptoms, serum thyroxine, TRAb, thyroid ultrasound and orbital computed tomography informed diagnoses. PBMCs were derived from 10 ml fresh peripheral blood. Amplified TCR beta CDR3 regions derived from RNA transcripts. With the HTBI primer set, the TCR CDR3 went through a first round of RT-PCR. TCRdb passed the multiplex PCR reads through MiXCR, listing each CDR3 protein once. Of about 620,000 distinct CDR3 sequences listed, about a sixth are singletons. Germline V gives CDR1 SEHNR, CDR2 FQNEAQ (reference sequence). This CDR3 is 15 amino acids long. V was clipped by 1 base and J by 6 bases, with 13 bases between them.

The chain carries TRBV7-9 and TRBJ1-5; no clear D. The sequence derives from a woman aged 25 to 39 with Graves' hyperthyroidism. Sequenced material: blood. CDR3 bases: TGTGCCAGCAGCTTAGACGCGGGGAGCGGTCAGCCCCAGCATTTT. It is translated as CASSLDAGSGQPQHF.